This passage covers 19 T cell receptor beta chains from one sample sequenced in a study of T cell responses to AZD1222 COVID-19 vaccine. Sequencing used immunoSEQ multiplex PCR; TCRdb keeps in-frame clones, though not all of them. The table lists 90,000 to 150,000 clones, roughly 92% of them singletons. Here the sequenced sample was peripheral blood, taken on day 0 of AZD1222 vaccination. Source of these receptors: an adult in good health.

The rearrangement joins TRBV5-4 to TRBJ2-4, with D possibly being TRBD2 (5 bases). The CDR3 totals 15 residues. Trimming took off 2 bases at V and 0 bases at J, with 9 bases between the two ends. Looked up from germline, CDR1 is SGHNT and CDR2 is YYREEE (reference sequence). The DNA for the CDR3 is TGTGCCAGCAGCTTCGACGGACTAGCCAAAAACATTCAGTACTTC. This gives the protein CASSFDGLAKNIQYF.

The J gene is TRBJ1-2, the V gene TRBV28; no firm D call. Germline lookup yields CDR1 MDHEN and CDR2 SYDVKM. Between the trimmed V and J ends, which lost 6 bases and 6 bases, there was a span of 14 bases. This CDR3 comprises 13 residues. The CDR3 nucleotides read TGTGCCAGCAGCCGACTCCTGGTGGATGGCTACACCTTC. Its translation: CASSRLLVDGYTF.

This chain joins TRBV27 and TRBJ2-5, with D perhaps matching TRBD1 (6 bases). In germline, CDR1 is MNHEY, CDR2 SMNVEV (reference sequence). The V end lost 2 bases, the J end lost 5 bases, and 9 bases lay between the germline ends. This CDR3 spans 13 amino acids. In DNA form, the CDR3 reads TGTGCCAGCAGTTTAGCAGGGGTTGAGACCCAGTACTTC. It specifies CASSLAGVETQYF.

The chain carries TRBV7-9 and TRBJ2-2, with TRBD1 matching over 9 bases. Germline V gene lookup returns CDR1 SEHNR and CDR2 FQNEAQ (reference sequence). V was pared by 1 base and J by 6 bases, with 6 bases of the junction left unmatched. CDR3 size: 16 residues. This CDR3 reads CASSLGLTGGAGELFF. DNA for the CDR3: TGTGCCAGCAGCTTAGGACTAACAGGGGGCGCCGGGGAGCTGTTTTTT. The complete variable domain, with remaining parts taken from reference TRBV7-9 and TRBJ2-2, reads DTGVSQNPRHKITKRGQNVTFRCDPISEHNRLYWYRQTLGQGPEFLTYFQNEAQLEKSRLLSDRFSAERPKGSFSTLEIQRTEQGDSAMYLCASSLGLTGGAGELFFGEGSRLTVL.

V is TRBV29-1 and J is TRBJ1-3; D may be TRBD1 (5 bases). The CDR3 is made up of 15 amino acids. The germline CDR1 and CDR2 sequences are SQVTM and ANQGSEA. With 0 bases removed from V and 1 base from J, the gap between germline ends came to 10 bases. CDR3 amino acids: CSVEDRESSGNTIYF. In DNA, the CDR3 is TGCAGCGTTGAAGACAGGGAGTCATCTGGAAACACCATATATTTT.

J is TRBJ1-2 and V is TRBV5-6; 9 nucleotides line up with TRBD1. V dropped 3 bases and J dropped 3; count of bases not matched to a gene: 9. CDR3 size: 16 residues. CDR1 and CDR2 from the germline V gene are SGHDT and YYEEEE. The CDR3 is CASSSTGGARDYGYTF. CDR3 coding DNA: TGTGCCAGCAGCTCAACAGGGGGCGCTAGGGACTATGGCTACACCTTC.

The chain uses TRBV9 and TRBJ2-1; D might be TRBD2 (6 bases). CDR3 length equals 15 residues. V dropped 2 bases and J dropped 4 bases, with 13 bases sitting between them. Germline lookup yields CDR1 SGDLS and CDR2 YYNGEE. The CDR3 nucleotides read TGTGCCAGCAGCGTGTCGGGGGTTCATTACAATGAGCAGTTCTTC. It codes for CASSVSGVHYNEQFF.

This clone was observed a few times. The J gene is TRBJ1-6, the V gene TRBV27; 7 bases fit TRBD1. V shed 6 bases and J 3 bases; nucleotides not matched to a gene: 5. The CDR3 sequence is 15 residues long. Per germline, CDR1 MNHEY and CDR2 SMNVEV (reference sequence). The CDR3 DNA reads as TGTGCCAGCAGACCAGGGGGGGACTATAATTCACCCCTCCACTTT. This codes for CASRPGGDYNSPLHF.

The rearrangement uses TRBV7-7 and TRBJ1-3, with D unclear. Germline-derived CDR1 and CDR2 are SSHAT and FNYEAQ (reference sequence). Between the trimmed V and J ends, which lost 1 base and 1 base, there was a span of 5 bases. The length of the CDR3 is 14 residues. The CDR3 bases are TGTGCCAGCAGCTTAGGGGGATCTGGAAACACCATATATTTT. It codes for CASSLGGSGNTIYF.

The CDR3 sequence is CASSITGFPETQYF. The CDR3 bases are TGTGCCAGTAGTATAACAGGGTTCCCGGAGACCCAGTACTTC. The rearrangement uses TRBV19 and TRBJ2-5, with a weak D call TRBD1 (6 bases). The CDR3 spans 14 residues. The V end lost 2 bases, the J end lost 5 bases, and 12 bases lay between the germline ends. From germline, CDR1 is LNHDA and CDR2 SQIVND (reference sequence).

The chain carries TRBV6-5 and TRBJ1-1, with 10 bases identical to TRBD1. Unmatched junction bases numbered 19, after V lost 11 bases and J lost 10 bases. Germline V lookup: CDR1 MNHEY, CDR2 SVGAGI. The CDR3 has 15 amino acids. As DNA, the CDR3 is TGTGCCGCCCGGGACAGGGGTTCGGCGGCAAGGGGAGCTTTCTTT. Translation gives CAARDRGSAARGAFF.

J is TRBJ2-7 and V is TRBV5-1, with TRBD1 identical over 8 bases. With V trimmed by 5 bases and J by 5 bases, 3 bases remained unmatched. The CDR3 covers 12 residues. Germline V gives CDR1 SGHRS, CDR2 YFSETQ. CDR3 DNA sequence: TGCGCCAGCAGGCGGACAGGGAACGAGCAGTACTTC. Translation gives CASRRTGNEQYF.

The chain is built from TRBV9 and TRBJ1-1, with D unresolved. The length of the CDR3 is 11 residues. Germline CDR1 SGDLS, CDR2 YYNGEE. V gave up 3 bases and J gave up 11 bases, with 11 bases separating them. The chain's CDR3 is CASSDGIGAFF. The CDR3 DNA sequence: TGTGCCAGCAGCGACGGGATCGGCGCTTTCTTT.

This CDR3 is CASSYENYNSPLHF. The DNA for the CDR3 is TGTGCCAGCAGTTACGAAAATTATAATTCACCCCTCCACTTT. This chain joins TRBV6-5 and TRBJ1-6, with D unresolved. Per the germline V gene, CDR1 is MNHEY and CDR2 is SVGAGI. This CDR3 is 14 amino acids long. The V end was cut by 2 bases, the J end by 4 bases, with 6 bases between.

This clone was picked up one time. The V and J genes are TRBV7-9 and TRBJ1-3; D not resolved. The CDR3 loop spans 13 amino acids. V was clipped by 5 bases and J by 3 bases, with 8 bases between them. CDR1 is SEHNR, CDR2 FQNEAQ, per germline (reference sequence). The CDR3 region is CASSRVGGNTIYF. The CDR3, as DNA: TGTGCCAGCAGCAGGGTGGGTGGAAACACCATATATTTT.

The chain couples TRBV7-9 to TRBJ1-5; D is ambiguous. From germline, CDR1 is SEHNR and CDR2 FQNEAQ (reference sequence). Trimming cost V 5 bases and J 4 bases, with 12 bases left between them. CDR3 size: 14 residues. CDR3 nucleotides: TGTGCCAGCAGCCCACCGGGTGATAATCAGCCCCAGCATTTT. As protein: CASSPPGDNQPQHF.

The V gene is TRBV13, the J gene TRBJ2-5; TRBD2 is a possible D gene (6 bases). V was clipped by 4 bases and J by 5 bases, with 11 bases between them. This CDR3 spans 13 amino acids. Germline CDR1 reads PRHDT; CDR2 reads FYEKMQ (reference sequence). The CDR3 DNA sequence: TGTGCCAGCAGCTCAGGAGGGGAGGAGACCCAGTACTTC. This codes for CASSSGGEETQYF.

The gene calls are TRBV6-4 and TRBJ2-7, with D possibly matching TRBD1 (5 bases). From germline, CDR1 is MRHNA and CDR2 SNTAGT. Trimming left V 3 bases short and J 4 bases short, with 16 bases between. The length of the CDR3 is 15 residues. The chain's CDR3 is CASSEGAGDLYEQYF. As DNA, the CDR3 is TGTGCCAGCAGTGAAGGGGCAGGAGACCTTTACGAGCAGTACTTC.

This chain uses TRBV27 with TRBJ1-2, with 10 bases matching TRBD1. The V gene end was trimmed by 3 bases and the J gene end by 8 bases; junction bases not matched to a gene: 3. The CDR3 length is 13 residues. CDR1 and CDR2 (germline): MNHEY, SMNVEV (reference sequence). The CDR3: CASSFGTGDGYTF. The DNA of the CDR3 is TGTGCCAGCAGTTTCGGGACAGGGGACGGCTACACCTTC.